The rows below give T cell receptor beta chains drawn from one sample of a study of cytomegalovirus exposure and HLA in healthy donors. Method: immunoSEQ multiplex PCR; TCRdb's copy keeps in-frame clones and lacks some. The data contain about 160,000 clones, around nine tenths of them singletons. The specimen sequenced was PBMCs. All receptors derive from a young woman in good health and CMV-seronegative. CDR3s include the opening cysteine and the closing phenylalanine or tryptophan. The D gene is left open where the match is weak. Not all rows give a size; the values are once, few, many and, for expanded clones, a class.

v_gene,j_gene,abundance,d_gene,CDR3nt,CDR3aa
TRBV7-2,TRBJ2-7,many,.,TGTGCCAGCAGACCCACCGGCGAGGGTACCTACGAGCAGTACTTC,CASRPTGEGTYEQYF
TRBV19,TRBJ1-2,.,.,TGTGCCAGCGACCCCGGGGGTCGCTTCCTCTTC,CASDPGGRFLF
TRBV9,TRBJ1-2,.,.,TGTGCCAGCAGCGTAGCGGAGGGACTGCGGATTTGTGGCTACACCTTC,CASSVAEGLRICGYTF
TRBV7-9,TRBJ2-7,.,.,TGTGCCAGCAGCGTCCCCCAGGCAGGCTCCCCCTACGAGCAGTACTTC,CASSVPQAGSPYEQYF
TRBV14,TRBJ2-7,.,.,TGTGCCAGCAGCCTTGGACAGCGATACGAGCAGTACTTC,CASSLGQRYEQYF
TRBV5-1,TRBJ1-2,.,.,TGCGCCAGCAGCTTACAAGAGCGCTATGGCTACACCTTC,CASSLQERYGYTF
TRBV6-1,TRBJ1-2,.,TRBD1,TGTGCCAGCAGTTCGTCTCAGGGGGCGTATGGCTACACCTTC,CASSSSQGAYGYTF
TRBV9,TRBJ1-4,.,.,TGTGCCAGCAGCCCTCGGAGGGCAACTAATGAAAAACTGTTTTTT,CASSPRRATNEKLFF
TRBV11-3,TRBJ2-1,.,TRBD1,TGTGCCAGCAGCTTGGGGGAGACAGGGGGGCACAATGAGCAGTTCTTC,CASSLGETGGHNEQFF
TRBV9,TRBJ2-7,.,.,TGTGCCAGCAGCGGGGCCCTCGGCGAGCAGTACTTC,CASSGALGEQYF
TRBV11-2,TRBJ2-1,.,.,TGTGCCAGCAGCTCTGGGCTCAATGAGCAGTTCTTC,CASSSGLNEQFF
TRBV7-2,TRBJ1-5,once,TRBD1,TGTGCCAGCAGCTCCCGGGCCGGACAGGGCGCCGACAATCAGCCCCAGCATTTT,CASSSRAGQGADNQPQHF
TRBV6-1,TRBJ1-2,once,TRBD1,TGTGCCAGCAGTGAAAGGGGAGTCAGGACAGGGGCAAATGGCTACACCTTC,CASSERGVRTGANGYTF
TRBV5-6,TRBJ2-7,.,.,TGTGCCAGCAGCTTCACTTACGAGCAGTACTTC,CASSFTYEQYF
TRBV7-2,TRBJ1-1,many,.,TGTGCCAGCAGCTTCCATCCGACAGGCGAAGCTTTCTTT,CASSFHPTGEAFF
TRBV30,TRBJ2-7,.,TRBD2,TGTGGATTGGTCGCTAGCGGGTCCTACGAGCAGTACTTC,CGLVASGSYEQYF
TRBV28,TRBJ1-1,once,TRBD1,TGTGCCAGCAGTACTACAGGGGGCTCGAGCACTGAAGCTTTCTTT,CASSTTGGSSTEAFF
TRBV4-1,TRBJ2-2,once,TRBD1,TGCGCCAGCAGCCAAATGACAGGGGCGAACACCGGGGAGCTGTTTTTT,CASSQMTGANTGELFF
TRBV27,TRBJ1-4,.,.,TGTGCCAGCTCCTCTATTACAGCAACTAATGAAAAACTGTTTTTT,CASSSITATNEKLFF
TRBV10-1,TRBJ2-7,few,.,TGCGCCAGCAGTGGAAGGGAGAGTCAGGACGAGCAGTACTTC,CASSGRESQDEQYF
TRBV2,TRBJ1-1,.,.,TGTGCCAGCAGGCCAGGGGAAGTCGAAGCTTTCTTT,CASRPGEVEAFF
TRBV19,TRBJ1-5,.,.,TGTGCCAGTAGGGACACGGACAGAGGCAATCAGCCCCAGCATTTT,CASRDTDRGNQPQHF
TRBV6-1,TRBJ2-7,.,TRBD2,TGTGCCAGCAGTGGTGAAGCGGGGGGCTCCTACGAGCAGTACTTC,CASSGEAGGSYEQYF
TRBV2,TRBJ2-3,.,.,TGTGCCAGCGGTATGCGGGATTTCACAGATACGCAGTATTTT,CASGMRDFTDTQYF
TRBV6-1,TRBJ1-3,.,TRBD1,TGTGCCAGCATGAGGGACAGAGGAAACACCATATATTTT,CASMRDRGNTIYF
TRBV27,TRBJ1-5,.,TRBD1,TGTGCCAGCAGTATGACAGGGGATAGCAATCAGCCCCAGCATTTT,CASSMTGDSNQPQHF
TRBV4-3,TRBJ1-5,many,TRBD1,TGCGCCAGCAGCCAAGATTTAGGACAGGGGGGACAGCCCCAGCATTTT,CASSQDLGQGGQPQHF
TRBV19,TRBJ2-3,.,TRBD1,TGTGCCAGTGGAGTCACAGGGGGCGCGGCTGATACGCAGTATTTT,CASGVTGGAADTQYF
TRBV10-2,TRBJ1-6,.,TRBD1,TGCGCCAGCAGCCGACAGGGAGATAATTCACCCCTCCACTTT,CASSRQGDNSPLHF
TRBV7-2,TRBJ2-7,.,.,TGTGCCAGCAGCTTGAGGTTTGGTTCCTACGAGCAGTACTTC,CASSLRFGSYEQYF
TRBV5-1,TRBJ2-1,.,TRBD2,TGCGCCAGCAGCCCTTTTTCCGGGACTAGCGGGACGTCCTACAATGAGCAGTTCTTC,CASSPFSGTSGTSYNEQFF
TRBV29-1,TRBJ1-1,.,TRBD1,TGCAGCGTTGAAGATCCCGGGACAGGGAGGGCTGAAGCTTTCTTT,CSVEDPGTGRAEAFF
TRBV19,TRBJ2-5,.,.,TGTGCCAGTAGTACTTCTTTGGGGGGAGGAGAGACCCAGTACTTC,CASSTSLGGGETQYF
TRBV2,TRBJ1-5,.,.,TGTGCCAGCAGTGACGACAGGACGACTAGCAATCAGCCCCAGCATTTT,CASSDDRTTSNQPQHF
TRBV6-5,TRBJ1-5,.,TRBD1,TGTGCCAGCAGACAGGGGCGAGCAAGCAATCAGCCCCAGCATTTT,CASRQGRASNQPQHF
TRBV2,TRBJ2-7,.,TRBD1,TGTGCCAGCAGTTGGGACAGGGGCTACGAGCAGTACTTC,CASSWDRGYEQYF
TRBV7-8,TRBJ2-5,.,.,TGTGCCAGCAGTTCAACAGGGTCCTCGGAAGAGACCCAGTACTTC,CASSSTGSSEETQYF
TRBV29-1,TRBJ2-1,.,TRBD2,TGCAGCGTTCCTCGACCCCCAGCGGGAGGGCCAGGCAATGAGCAGTTCTTC,CSVPRPPAGGPGNEQFF
TRBV5-4,TRBJ1-3,.,.,TGTGCCAGCAGCTTGGGGCTCTCAGGGGAATCTGGAAACACCATATATTTT,CASSLGLSGESGNTIYF
TRBV7-2,TRBJ1-3,.,.,TGTGCCAGCAGCTTAATCTTAACAGTCCTTACTGGAAACACCATATATTTT,CASSLILTVLTGNTIYF
TRBV10-3,TRBJ2-2,.,TRBD1,TGTGCCATCGGACAGGGGACCACCGGGGAGCTGTTTTTT,CAIGQGTTGELFF